This TCR beta chain was observed in a study of cytomegalovirus exposure and HLA in healthy donors. Findings of the study overall: DRB1 showed the most TCR associations and HLA-C the fewest in a later analysis, as rates varied by HLA locus. What a later analysis reportedly showed was that an Asian-associated ancestry cluster had fewer N-insertions than the 666-donor mean.

A few counts support this clone. Its antigen remains unknown. PCR used 60 Vbeta primers and 13 Jbeta primers. The method was immunoSEQ multiplex PCR; TCRdb's version includes in-frame clones alone and lacks a portion of them. The table includes approximately 77,000 clones, approximately 75% detected once. The V end was cut by 4 bases, the J end by 5 bases, with 14 bases between. This CDR3 spans 14 amino acids. Germline V gene lookup returns CDR1 MNHEY and CDR2 SMNVEV (reference sequence). The chain has TRBV27 and TRBJ2-5, with D possibly being TRBD2 (6 bases). This clonotype was obtained from a woman aged 40 to 50 in good health and CMV-seronegative. Sequencing was carried out using PBMCs. The CDR3 protein is CASSWRRAGETQYF. The DNA of the CDR3 is TGTGCCAGCAGTTGGAGGAGGGCCGGGGAGACCCAGTACTTC.